The 7 T cell receptor beta chains given below trace back to one sample, sequenced in a study of CD8 T cells in ankylosing spondylitis. TCRdb fed the 5' RACE reads into MiXCR, producing one record per CDR3 protein. Among around 250,000 distinct CDR3 sequences listed, about 11% were seen once. Sequencing was carried out using blood, either unsorted or a sorted T cell fraction (not recorded which). The receptors shown here come from a male donor with ankylosing spondylitis or in good health (not recorded which).

This clonotype was seen repeatedly, ten times or more. This rearrangement joins TRBV3-1 to TRBJ1-5; D uncertain. Trimming took 0 bases from V and 2 from J, leaving 8 bases between them. CDR1 and CDR2 from the germline V gene are LGHDT and YNNKEL (reference sequence). This CDR3 contains 15 residues. The CDR3 sequence: CASSQDGRGNQPQHF. DNA for the CDR3: TGTGCCAGCAGCCAAGATGGGAGAGGCAATCAGCCCCAGCATTTT.

This clonotype was detected only a few times. The V and J genes are TRBV12-3 or TRBV12-4 and TRBJ2-5; tentative D call: TRBD2 (5 bases). Trimming stripped 6 bases from V and 2 bases from J, with 10 bases between. CDR3 length: 13 residues. CDR3: CASRDFGQETQYF. Written as DNA, the CDR3 is TGTGCCAGCAGGGACTTTGGGCAAGAGACCCAGTACTTC.

This clonotype was detected many times. The genes are TRBV9 and TRBJ2-5; no definite D call. The CDR3 extends over 17 amino acids. V shed 4 bases and J shed 2 bases, with 21 bases lying between them. CDR1 SGDLS and CDR2 YYNGEE come from the germline V gene. The CDR3 nucleotides are TGTGCCAGCAGCTCCTCGATGAGGTACAGCCAGCAAGAGACCCAGTACTTC. Translation: CASSSSMRYSQQETQYF.

This clonotype was seen many times. The V and J genes are TRBV6-1 and TRBJ2-7; D is unclear. The CDR3 spans 12 residues. V was cut by 1 base and J by 4 bases, with 5 bases left in between. Germline V gene data show CDR1 as MNHNS and CDR2 as SASEGT. CDR3 residues: CASSEGRYEQYF. CDR3 nucleotides: TGTGCCAGCAGTGAAGGTCGGTACGAGCAGTACTTC.

The J gene is TRBJ1-2, the V gene TRBV7-2; no reliable D call. The germline V and J ends were trimmed by 4 bases and 7 bases, with 10 bases remaining between them. The length of the CDR3 is 12 residues. Germline CDR1 reads SGHTA; CDR2 reads FQGNSA. CDR3 region: CASSSLGFGYTF. CDR3 nucleotides: TGTGCCAGCAGCTCCCTTGGGTTTGGCTACACCTTC.

This clonotype was counted many times. The chain employs TRBV25-1 and TRBJ1-5, with a weak D call TRBD1 (5 bases). V lost 3 bases and J 3 bases, leaving 9 bases between the germline ends. This CDR3 comprises 14 residues. Looked up from germline, CDR1 is MGHDK and CDR2 is SYGVNS. This CDR3 reads CASSESRDNQPQHF. The DNA for the CDR3 is TGTGCCAGCAGTGAGAGCAGGGACAATCAGCCCCAGCATTTT.

This clonotype appeared many times. V gene TRBV5-1 combines with J gene TRBJ2-2, with 13 bases aligning to TRBD2. CDR1 is SGHRS, CDR2 YFSETQ, per germline. The CDR3 is made up of 17 amino acids. J lost 4 bases, V lost 0 bases, and 3 bases had no gene match. The CDR3 DNA follows: TGCGCCAGCAGCTTGGAGGGACTAGCGGGATTCACCGGGGAGCTGTTTTTT. Translated: CASSLEGLAGFTGELFF.